The sequence of this T cell receptor beta chain was determined in a study of CD8 T cells in ankylosing spondylitis. General observations from the study: In ankylosing spondylitis blood, a motif of roughly 8 highly homologous TCR beta variants appeared characteristic. CD8+ by phenotype, disease-linked clones were relatively rare in peripheral blood. Disease-associated clones were reportedly significantly overrepresented in matched ankylosing spondylitis synovial fluid.

Each CDR3 protein is one row after TCRdb ran MiXCR on the 5' RACE reads. The sample yields 500,000 or so distinct CDR3 sequences, 5.3% seen once. The V gene's germline CDR1 is MNHEY and CDR2 SMNVEV (reference sequence). V was cut by 8 bases and J by 0 bases, with 8 bases left in between. The CDR3 totals 13 residues. Concerning this clonotype: No antigen is known for it.

This chain uses TRBV27 with TRBJ2-1; D uncertain. The sequence derives from a male donor with ankylosing spondylitis. Material for sequencing was blood, either unsorted or a sorted T cell fraction (not recorded which). The CDR3 nucleotides are TGTGCCAGCCGTCGTAGCTCCTACAATGAGCAGTTCTTC. It encodes CASRRSSYNEQFF.